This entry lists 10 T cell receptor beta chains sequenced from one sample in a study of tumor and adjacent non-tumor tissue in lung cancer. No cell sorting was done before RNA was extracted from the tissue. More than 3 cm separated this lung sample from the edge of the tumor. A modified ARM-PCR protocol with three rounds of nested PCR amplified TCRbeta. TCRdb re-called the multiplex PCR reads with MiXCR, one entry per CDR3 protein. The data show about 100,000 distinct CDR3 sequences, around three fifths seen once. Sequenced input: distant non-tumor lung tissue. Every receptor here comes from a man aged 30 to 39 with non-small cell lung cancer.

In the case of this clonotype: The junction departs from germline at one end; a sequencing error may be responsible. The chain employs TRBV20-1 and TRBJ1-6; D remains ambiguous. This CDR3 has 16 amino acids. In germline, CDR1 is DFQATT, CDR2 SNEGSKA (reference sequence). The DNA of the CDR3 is TGCAATGCTATACCTAGGGTTCCGCCCCAATATTCACCCCTCCACTTT. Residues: CNAIPRVPPQYSPLHF.

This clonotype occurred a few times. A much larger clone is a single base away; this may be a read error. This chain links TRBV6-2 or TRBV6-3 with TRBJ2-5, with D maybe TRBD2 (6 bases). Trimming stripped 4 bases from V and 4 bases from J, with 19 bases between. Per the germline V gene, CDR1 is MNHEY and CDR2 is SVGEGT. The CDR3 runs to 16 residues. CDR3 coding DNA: TGTGCCAGCAGTTCTTGGATTAGCGGTGAGGGAGAGACCCAGTACTTC. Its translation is CASSSWISGEGETQYF.

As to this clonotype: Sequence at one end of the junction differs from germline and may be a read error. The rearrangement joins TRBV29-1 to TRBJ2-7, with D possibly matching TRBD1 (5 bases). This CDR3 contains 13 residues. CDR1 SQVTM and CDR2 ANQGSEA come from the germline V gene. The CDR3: CSVEDWQGFEHYF. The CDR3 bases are TGCAGCGTTGAAGATTGGCAGGGATTCGAGCACTACTTT.

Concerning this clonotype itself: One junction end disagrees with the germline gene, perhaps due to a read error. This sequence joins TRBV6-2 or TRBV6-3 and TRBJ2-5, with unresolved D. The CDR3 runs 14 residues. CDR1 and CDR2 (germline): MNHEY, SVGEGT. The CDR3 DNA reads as TGTGCCAGCAGTTACTCGTGGGCCCAAGAGACCCAGTACTTT. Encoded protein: CASSYSWAQETQYF.

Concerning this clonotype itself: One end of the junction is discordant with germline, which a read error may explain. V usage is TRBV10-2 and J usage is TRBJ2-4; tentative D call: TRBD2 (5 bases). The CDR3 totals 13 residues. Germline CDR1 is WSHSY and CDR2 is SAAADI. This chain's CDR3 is CASSPRGLDIQYF. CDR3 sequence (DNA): TGTGCCAGCAGTCCCCGGGGTCTTGACATTCAGTACTTC.

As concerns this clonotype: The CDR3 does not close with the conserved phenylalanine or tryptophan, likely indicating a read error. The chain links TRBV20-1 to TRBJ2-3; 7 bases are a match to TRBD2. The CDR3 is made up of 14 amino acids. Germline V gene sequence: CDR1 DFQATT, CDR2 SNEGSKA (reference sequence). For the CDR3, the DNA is TGCAGAGCTGTAGGCGGACTAGTTCTAGATACGCAGTATTCT. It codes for CRAVGGLVLDTQYS.

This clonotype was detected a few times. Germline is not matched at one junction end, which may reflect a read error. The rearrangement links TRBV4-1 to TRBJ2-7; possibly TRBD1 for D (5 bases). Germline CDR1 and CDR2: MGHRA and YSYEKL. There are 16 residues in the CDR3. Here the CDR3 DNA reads TGCGCTAGCAGCCAAGATGAGATTGGACAAACCTACGAGCAGTACTTC. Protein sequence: CASSQDEIGQTYEQYF.

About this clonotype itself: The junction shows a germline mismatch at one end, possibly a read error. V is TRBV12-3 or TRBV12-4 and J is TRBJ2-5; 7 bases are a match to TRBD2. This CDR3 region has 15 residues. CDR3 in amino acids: CVSSLAAAGQETQYF. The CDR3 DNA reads TGTGTCAGCAGTCTAGCGGCGGCGGGCCAAGAGACCCAGTACTTC.

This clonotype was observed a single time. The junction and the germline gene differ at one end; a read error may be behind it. The CDR3 spells CDSSRTEGDTGELFF. The CDR3 DNA sequence: TGTGACAGCAGCCGGACAGAGGGCGACACCGGGGAGCTGTTTTTT. V gene TRBV5-4 combines with J gene TRBJ2-2; D is perhaps TRBD1 (6 bases). The germline V gene encodes CDR1 SGHNT and CDR2 YYREEE (reference sequence). This CDR3 has 15 residues.

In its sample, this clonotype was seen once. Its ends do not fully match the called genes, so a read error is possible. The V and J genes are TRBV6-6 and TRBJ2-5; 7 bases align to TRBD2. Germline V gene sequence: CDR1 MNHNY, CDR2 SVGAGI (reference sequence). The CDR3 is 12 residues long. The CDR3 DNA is TGTGCCATCAGTGAGCGGGGAGAGACCCAGTACTTC. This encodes CAISERGETQYF.